Below, one T cell receptor (beta chain) is given with its context. This clonotype was counted many times. Its antigen specificity is not known. Base qualities are not provided; no much larger clone lies one nucleotide away. The entry originates in a study of T-cell reconstitution after alpha-beta-depleted transplantation in children (dated by TCRdb to about 2016). About the study as a whole: The study quantitatively tracked T-cell immune reconstitution after TCRalphabeta/CD19-depleted allogeneic hematopoietic cell transplantation in children using TCR repertoire profiling.

Deletion took 6 bases off V and 2 bases off J, with a span of 12 bases between the germline ends. Sequences MNHEY (CDR1) and SMNVEV (CDR2) are obtained from the germline V gene (reference sequence). CDR3 length: 14 amino acids, cysteine to phenylalanine. Of all the DNA, just the CDR3 is kept, 42 bases in frame from base 1. Receptor libraries were prepared by PCR. The reads were generated on an Illumina HiSeq 2500. TCR libraries were prepared with molecular barcoding, using unique molecular identifiers to normalize TCRbeta repertoire quantification. Using fastp trimming at Q25 and MiXCR clonotype assembly, TCRdb reanalyzed the public sequencing data and kept in-frame beta chains. CDR3 protein duplicates are merged, each entry listing the most common genes and DNA. The sample table holds 490,000 or so distinct CDR3 sequences, of which approximately 13% were seen once. Less than 6.5% of the sample belongs to the ten largest clones.

Recombination connected TRBV27 to TRBJ2-3, and possibly TRBD2, on 5 matching bases. Specimen: PBMCs from the stem cell graft donor, collected from the stem cell graft. This clonotype was obtained from a human donor who donated a stem cell graft to a child with combined immunodeficiency. The CDR3 protein sequence reads: CASSYWGDTDTQYF. The nucleotide sequence reads as follows: TGTGCCAGCAGCTATTGGGGAGACACAGATACGCAGTATTTT.